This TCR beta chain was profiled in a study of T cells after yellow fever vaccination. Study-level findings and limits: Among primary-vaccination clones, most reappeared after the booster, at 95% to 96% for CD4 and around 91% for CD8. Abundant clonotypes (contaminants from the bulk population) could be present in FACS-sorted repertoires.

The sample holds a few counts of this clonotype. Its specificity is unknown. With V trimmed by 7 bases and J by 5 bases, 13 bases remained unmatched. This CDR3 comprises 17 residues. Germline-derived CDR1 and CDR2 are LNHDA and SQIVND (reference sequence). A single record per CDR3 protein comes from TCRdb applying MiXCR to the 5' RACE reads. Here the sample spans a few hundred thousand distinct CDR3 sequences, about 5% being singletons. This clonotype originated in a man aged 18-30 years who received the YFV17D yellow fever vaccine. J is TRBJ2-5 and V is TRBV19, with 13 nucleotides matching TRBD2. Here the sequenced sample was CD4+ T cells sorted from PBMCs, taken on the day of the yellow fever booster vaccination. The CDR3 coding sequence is TGTGCCAGTACCCCGGGACTAGCGGGGTTTTCCACGGAGACCCAGTACTTC. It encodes CASTPGLAGFSTETQYF.